The 15 T cell receptor beta chains in this list originate from one sample, sequenced in a study of OX40 agonist ivuxolimab in advanced cancers. Sequenced by immunoSEQ multiplex PCR; TCRdb stores in-frame clones only, minus some. The repertoire holds some 58,000 clones, with around 85% as singletons. The sample in question was CD4+ or CD8+ T cells sorted from blood, obtained in a trial of the OX40 agonist ivuxolimab. The receptors were gathered from an adult with an advanced solid tumor such as melanoma, head and neck, liver or kidney cancer.

This sequence joins TRBV14 and TRBJ2-1; the match to TRBD1 covers 8 bases. The germline V gene encodes CDR1 SGHDN and CDR2 FVKESK. After removal of 8 bases from V and 3 bases from J, the junction contained 6 bases not matched to a gene. The CDR3 is made up of 14 amino acids. The CDR3 loop is CASQGQDSYNEQFF. The CDR3 DNA reads as TGTGCCAGCCAGGGACAGGACAGCTACAATGAGCAGTTCTTC.

The genes are TRBV6-5 and TRBJ2-5; 10 nucleotides agree with TRBD1. The last part of the DNA fits TRBJ2-7 better; the J call may be wrong. CDR1 MNHEY and CDR2 SVGAGI come from the germline V gene. The CDR3 spans 15 residues. The DNA of the CDR3 is TGTGCCAGCAGTCCAGACAGGGGGCTTACCTACGAGCAGTACTTC. It encodes CASSPDRGLTYEQYF.

The gene calls are TRBV6-5 and TRBJ2-1; D is possibly TRBD2 (5 bases). V dropped 4 bases and J dropped 2 bases, with 9 bases sitting between them. Germline CDR1 MNHEY, CDR2 SVGAGI. The CDR3 is 14 residues long. The CDR3 is CASSWRSAYNEQFF. CDR3 sequence (DNA): TGTGCCAGCAGTTGGAGGAGCGCCTACAATGAGCAGTTCTTC.

The V gene is TRBV6-4, the J gene TRBJ2-3; 7 bases are a match to TRBD1. The V gene's germline CDR1 is MRHNA and CDR2 SNTAGT. J lost 1 base, V lost 9 bases, and 4 bases had no gene match. The CDR3 runs 13 residues. CDR3 nucleotide sequence: TGTGCCAGTGGGGACAGAGGCACAGATACGCAGTATTTT. It codes for CASGDRGTDTQYF.

The chain employs TRBV27 and TRBJ2-7, with TRBD2 as a possible D gene (6 bases). CDR3 length: 14 residues. V was trimmed by 2 bases and J by 2 bases, leaving 10 bases between them. CDR1 is MNHEY and CDR2 is SMNVEV in the germline V gene (reference sequence). For the CDR3, the DNA is TGTGCCAGCAGTTTAGTCGGGAGCCCCTACGAGCAGTACTTC. This sequence encodes CASSLVGSPYEQYF.

This chain joins TRBV11-2 and TRBJ2-1, with 11 bases aligning to TRBD2. This CDR3 is 15 amino acids long. The ends lost 6 bases at V and 5 bases at J; junction bases unmatched: 6. Germline CDR1 SGHAT, CDR2 FQNNGV. The CDR3 DNA reads as TGTGCCAGCAGAGCACTAGCGGGGGACAACAATGAGCAGTTCTTC. Protein product: CASRALAGDNNEQFF.

This clone was seen a handful of times. This chain joins TRBV10-2 and TRBJ2-7, with TRBD2 as a possible D gene (6 bases). CDR1 is WSHSY and CDR2 is SAAADI in the germline V gene. This CDR3 spans 14 amino acids. With 4 bases removed from V and 4 bases from J, the gap between germline ends came to 14 bases. Here the CDR3 reads CASSGLAGLYEQYF. Written as DNA, the CDR3 is TGCGCCAGCAGTGGACTGGCGGGATTATACGAGCAGTACTTC.

The V gene is TRBV21-1, the J gene TRBJ1-4. TRBV21-1 is a pseudogene locus. There are 16 residues in the CDR3. CDR3 DNA sequence: TGTGCCAGCAGCAACCCGACTGAAGCAACTAATGAAAAACTGTTTTTT. It is translated as CASSNPTEATNEKLFF.

V usage is TRBV11-2 and J usage is TRBJ1-2; 8 nucleotides match TRBD1. The CDR3 sequence is 14 residues long. Unmatched junction bases numbered 8, after V lost 3 bases and J lost 8 bases. Germline assignment: CDR1 SGHAT and CDR2 FQNNGV. CDR3 DNA: TGTGCCAGCAGCTTGGACAGGGAACTTGGGGGCTACACCTTC. This translates into CASSLDRELGGYTF. Supplemented by reference TRBV11-2 and TRBJ1-2, the full variable domain reads EAGVAQSPRYKIIEKRQSVAFWCNPISGHATLYWYQQILGQGPKLLIQFQNNGVVDDSQLPKDRFSAERLKGVDSTLKIQPAKLEDSAVYLCASSLDRELGGYTFGSGTRLTVV.

This clone was counted a single time. The chain carries TRBV5-1 and TRBJ2-4, with D tentatively TRBD1 (6 bases). Trimming took 0 bases from V and 9 from J, leaving 7 bases between them. CDR1 and CDR2 (germline): SGHRS, YFSETQ. The CDR3 is 12 residues long. The CDR3 DNA follows: TGCGCCAGCAGCTTGGCAGGGGTCATTCAGTACTTC. It codes for CASSLAGVIQYF.

The V gene is TRBV5-4, the J gene TRBJ1-4, with a weak D call TRBD1 (5 bases). V shed 2 bases and J shed 8 bases, with 13 bases lying between them. Germline CDR1 is SGHNT and CDR2 is YYREEE (reference sequence). The CDR3 has 14 residues. CDR3 loop: CASSFSAGKEKLFF. The CDR3 region has the DNA TGTGCCAGCAGCTTCTCGGCAGGGAAGGAAAAACTGTTTTTT.

This clone was seen once. The rearrangement joins TRBV5-1 to TRBJ1-6, with 10 bases aligning to TRBD1. The CDR3 totals 15 residues. V lost 4 bases to trimming and J lost 8 bases; unmatched junction nucleotides: 6. Germline V gene data show CDR1 as SGHRS and CDR2 as YFSETQ. In DNA form, the CDR3 reads TGCGCCAGCAGCCGGTCGGGGACAGGGGATTCACCCCTCCACTTT. It encodes CASSRSGTGDSPLHF.

J is TRBJ2-2 and V is TRBV19; D remains unclear. The CDR3 is made up of 15 amino acids. CDR1 is LNHDA, CDR2 SQIVND, per germline (reference sequence). The ends were cut back, 3 bases at V and 0 bases at J, with 8 bases in the middle. The CDR3 DNA reads TGTGCCAGTAGTATTTACCAGCCGAACACCGGGGAGCTGTTTTTT. It is translated as CASSIYQPNTGELFF. The variable domain in full, completed from reference TRBV19 and TRBJ2-2, reads DGGITQSPKYLFRKEGQNVTLSCEQNLNHDAMYWYRQDPGQGLRLIYYSQIVNDFQKGDIAEGYSVSREKKESFPLTVTSAQKNPTAFYLCASSIYQPNTGELFFGEGSRLTVL.

The count of this clone is one. The chain carries TRBV7-2 and TRBJ2-3; D is uncertain. The CDR3 is 16 amino acids. The V gene's germline CDR1 is SGHTA and CDR2 FQGNSA. Trimming cost V 5 bases and J 1 base, with 16 bases left between them. CDR3 protein: CASSPRSAPGTDTQYF. As DNA, the CDR3 is TGTGCCAGCAGCCCGAGGAGCGCCCCGGGCACAGATACGCAGTATTTT.

The chain has TRBV2 and TRBJ2-5; no clear D. CDR1 is SNHLY and CDR2 is FYNNEI in the germline V gene. CDR3 length: 11 amino acids. With 1 base removed from V and 5 bases from J, the gap between germline ends came to 2 bases. The CDR3 loop reads CASSEGETQYF. For the CDR3, the DNA is TGTGCCAGCAGTGAAGGGGAGACCCAGTACTTC.